One sample yielded the 20 T cell receptor beta chains listed below, sequenced in a study of tumor-infiltrating lymphocytes in primary liver carcinoma (dated by TCRdb to about 2017). Without any cell sorting, total RNA and DNA were extracted together from 20-30 mg of bulk tissue using the AllPrep DNA/RNA mini kit. Sequenced on an Illumina HiSeq 2500. A constant-region primer and ProtoScript II reverse transcriptase were used to reverse-transcribe TCRbeta-specific cDNA from roughly 480 ng total RNA. TCRbeta libraries were built with three nested multiplex PCR rounds, a slightly modified ARM-PCR procedure. Each of the first two PCR rounds ran for about 9 cycles and used multiplex TRBV1-TRBV30 forward primers together with a Cbeta reverse primer. In TCRdb, the public reads were trimmed at Q25 with fastp and aligned with MiXCR, with productive beta chains retained. Every distinct CDR3 protein forms one entry, paired with its most common genes and DNA. For this sample there are 90,000 to 110,000 distinct CDR3 sequences; roughly 85% appear just once. The ten top clones hold 15% to 20% of the sample.

Sequencing was carried out using liver tumor tissue from sampling region 3. The intended sense of this specimen's cell subset or site label: tumor region T3, left-lateral pole. Receptor source: a middle-aged man with primary liver carcinoma and hepatitis B virus infection.

This clonotype was observed once. This likely comes from a read error, as the CDR3 has no conserved phenylalanine or tryptophan at its end. The chain has TRBV29-1 and TRBJ1-1, with unresolved D. Germline CDR1 reads SQVTM; CDR2 reads ANQGSEA. The CDR3 is 15 residues long. CDR3 in DNA: TGCAGTGTTGGATCCGGGTGGGGTATGAATACTGAAGCTTTCATT. Protein sequence: CSVGSGWGMNTEAFI.

The V gene is TRBV29-1, the J gene TRBJ2-5; 14 bases align to TRBD2. From germline, CDR1 is SQVTM and CDR2 ANQGSEA. Unmatched junction bases numbered 5, after V lost 3 bases and J lost 5 bases. The CDR3 consists of 15 residues. The CDR3 nucleotides are TGCAGCGTTGATGGGACTAGCGGGAGTTGGGAGACCCAGTACTTC. Translation: CSVDGTSGSWETQYF.

This clonotype came up many times. The rearrangement joins TRBV24-1 to TRBJ2-2; D is unresolved. V gave up 5 bases and J gave up 6 bases, with 9 bases separating them. The CDR3 covers 13 residues. The germline V gene has CDR1 KGHDR and CDR2 SFDVKD. As DNA, the CDR3 is TGTGCCACCAGTGTAGGAAGAGCCGGGGAGCTGTTTTTT. Protein sequence: CATSVGRAGELFF.

In the case of this clonotype: A read error is likely, as this CDR3 ends without the conserved phenylalanine or tryptophan. The CDR3 here is CAGSAMDEQYI. DNA of the CDR3: TGTGCCGGCAGTGCCATGGATGAGCAGTACATC. The rearrangement links TRBV2 to TRBJ2-7; D unresolved. Germline lookup yields CDR1 SNHLY and CDR2 FYNNEI. The CDR3 is 11 residues long.

V gene TRBV12-3 or TRBV12-4 combines with J gene TRBJ1-1; D might be TRBD1 (6 bases). The CDR3 runs to 12 residues. Trimming took off 9 bases at V and 11 bases at J, with 19 bases between the two ends. The CDR3 DNA follows: TGTGCCAGTAATGAACAGGGTGTGCGGGCTTTCTTT. Its protein product is CASNEQGVRAFF.

A word on this clonotype: A much larger clone is a single base away; this may be a read error. Given the absence of the conserved phenylalanine or tryptophan at the CDR3 end, a read error is likely. This chain links TRBV7-3 with TRBJ2-1; 12 nucleotides agree with TRBD2. This CDR3 is built from 15 residues. The V segment lost 4 bases and the J segment 10 bases; nucleotides outside the gene matches: 8. CDR1 is SGHTA, CDR2 FQGTGA, per germline. CDR3 sequence (DNA): TGTGCCAGCAGCTCCGGACTAGCGGGATGGGGGGAGCAGTTCATC. This sequence encodes CASSSGLAGWGEQFI.

This clonotype was seen more than once but under ten times. The V call is TRBV6-2 or TRBV6-3, the J call TRBJ2-5, with unresolved D. In germline, CDR1 is MNHEY, CDR2 SVGEGT. V was shortened by 7 bases and J by 3 bases, with 21 bases between the two germline ends. The CDR3 totals 16 residues. The CDR3 DNA sequence: TGTGCCAGCATTCAATCGACGGCAGTGGGCGAAGAGACCCAGTACTTC. This codes for CASIQSTAVGEETQYF.

The rearrangement joins TRBV29-1 to TRBJ1-1, with no clear D. The CDR3 loop spans 11 amino acids. V shed 7 bases and J shed 9 bases, with 15 bases lying between them. Germline lookup yields CDR1 SQVTM and CDR2 ANQGSEA. The CDR3 DNA reads as TGCAGCGCCGAGGACCCCGGCAAAGCTTTCTTT. Translated, it gives CSAEDPGKAFF.

The CDR3 loop is CASSPSSIQGTERGSQYF. The CDR3 coding sequence is TGTGCCAGCAGCCCTAGCTCAATCCAGGGTACTGAGCGGGGGAGCCAGTACTTC. The chain carries TRBV11-2 and TRBJ2-5; TRBD2 matches at 8 bases. The V gene's germline CDR1 is SGHAT and CDR2 FQNNGV. Losses at the gene ends were 5 bases for V and 10 bases for J; bases not matched to a gene: 24. The CDR3 is 18 residues long.

About this clonotype: The junction does not match germline at one end; this may be a read error. The genes are TRBV10-3 and TRBJ2-5; D unresolved. The germline CDR1 and CDR2 sequences are ENHRY and SYGVKD. CDR3 length equals 14 residues. In DNA, the CDR3 is TGTGCCATTAGTGCGATAGGGTTGGGAGAGACCCAGTACTTC. As protein: CAISAIGLGETQYF.

About this clonotype itself: Relative to the germline gene, one junction end is altered; a read error may explain this. V is TRBV6-7 and J is TRBJ2-1; TRBD2 is a possible D gene (5 bases). TRBV6-7 is filed as an ORF, its function uncertain. The CDR3 consists of 19 residues. The CDR3, as DNA: TGTGCCAGCAGTTACCCGGCTAGCAGGAATTTTAGCTCCTACATTGAGCAGTTCTTC. Amino acid sequence: CASSYPASRNFSSYIEQFF.

DNA for the CDR3: TGCAGCGTTATTAGAGGGGGCGGGTCGAAAATTCAGTACTTC. The encoded protein is CSVIRGGGSKIQYF. The V and J genes are TRBV29-1 and TRBJ2-4; 7 bases align to TRBD1. CDR3 length: 14 amino acids. Germline lookup yields CDR1 SQVTM and CDR2 ANQGSEA. V shed 5 bases, J shed 10 bases, and the junction held 14 bases outside the gene matches.

Details on this clonotype: A junction end diverges from the germline sequence, so it may reflect a read error. The chain recombines TRBV4-2 with TRBJ2-1, with 8 bases fitting TRBD1. The CDR3 loop spans 16 amino acids. Germline loops: CDR1 LGHNA, CDR2 YNFKEQ. The CDR3 DNA sequence: TGTCCCAGCAGCCGACGGACAGGGTCAGGTGTCAATGTCCAGTTCTTC. This codes for CPSSRRTGSGVNVQFF.

To note about this clonotype: At one boundary the junction diverges from the germline segment, which might be a read error. The V and J genes are TRBV6-6 and TRBJ2-7; the D call may be TRBD1 or TRBD2 (5 bases each). Germline V CDR1 and CDR2: MNHNY, SVGAGI (reference sequence). There are 16 residues in the CDR3. In nucleotides, the CDR3 is TGTGCCAGCGGTTACTCGAGGGTCAGGGAGTTTTACGAGCAGTACTTC. This translates into CASGYSRVREFYEQYF.

Note on this clonotype: Its ends do not fully match the called genes, so a read error is possible. The V gene is TRBV29-1, the J gene TRBJ2-1; 15 bases fit TRBD2. The CDR3 runs to 15 residues. Germline loops: CDR1 SQVTM, CDR2 ANQGSEA. CDR3 sequence: CSVGLAGGFYIEQSF. The CDR3 nucleotides read TGTAGCGTTGGACTAGCGGGAGGGTTCTACATTGAGCAGTCCTTC.

Points on this clonotype: One end of the junction fails to match germline, which may point to a read error. This chain connects TRBV29-1 to TRBJ2-3; 10 nucleotides agree with TRBD1. Per the germline V gene, CDR1 is SQVTM and CDR2 is ANQGSEA. This CDR3 is 14 amino acids long. The CDR3 here is CSISGTGAPDTQYF. DNA for the CDR3: TGCAGCATTTCCGGGACAGGGGCGCCAGATACGCAGTATTTC.

Note on this clonotype: At one of its ends the junction is not consistent with the germline gene, which may arise from a read error. This rearrangement joins TRBV6-2 or TRBV6-3 to TRBJ2-7; 9 nucleotides line up with TRBD1. The DNA end favors TRBJ2-1, so the J call may be wrong. CDR1 is MNHEY, CDR2 SVGEGT, per germline. CDR3 size: 14 residues. The CDR3 coding sequence is TGTGTCAGCAGCCTCTGGGACAGGGCCCACGAGCAGTTCTTC. Its protein product is CVSSLWDRAHEQFF.

The chain recombines TRBV7-9 with TRBJ2-3, with 8 bases that match TRBD1. From germline, CDR1 is SEHNR and CDR2 FQNEAQ (reference sequence). CDR3 size: 15 residues. V dropped 7 bases and J dropped 3; count of bases not matched to a gene: 9. The CDR3 spells CASISDRDETDTQYF. The CDR3 DNA is TGTGCCAGCATCTCGGACAGGGACGAGACAGATACGCAGTATTTT.

In its sample, this clonotype was seen a few times. At one end, the junction sequence differs from germline, possibly due to a read error. The chain recombines TRBV12-3 or TRBV12-4 with TRBJ1-1; the D is unclear. CDR3 length: 11 residues. The CDR3 spells CTSSLTTEAFF. The CDR3 DNA follows: TGTACCAGCAGTTTGACCACTGAAGCTTTCTTT.

The V gene is TRBV5-4, the J gene TRBJ2-7; no clear D gene. Trimming left V 1 base short and J 0 bases short, with 8 bases between. This CDR3 comprises 14 residues. CDR1 is SGHNT and CDR2 is YYREEE in the germline V gene (reference sequence). In DNA, the CDR3 is TGTGCCAGCAGCTTGCTCCCAAACTCCTACGAGCAGTACTTC. Translation: CASSLLPNSYEQYF.